The 3 T cell receptor beta chains below come from one sample, sequenced in a study of OX40 agonist ivuxolimab in advanced cancers. The method was immunoSEQ multiplex PCR; TCRdb's version includes in-frame clones alone and lacks a portion of them. This table has 65,000 to 95,000 clones, 86% appearing once. The starting material was CD4+ or CD8+ T cells sorted from blood, obtained in a trial of the OX40 agonist ivuxolimab. The receptors stem from an adult with an advanced solid tumor such as melanoma, head and neck, liver or kidney cancer.

As to this clone: A much bigger clone sits one base away, suggesting this may be a read error. The genes are TRBV19 and TRBJ1-1; D is unresolved. This CDR3 is 13 amino acids long. The germline V gene encodes CDR1 LNHDA and CDR2 SQIVND (reference sequence). DNA for the CDR3: TGTGCCAGTGGTATTATCGGGGAAACTGAAGCTTTCTTT. Translating it yields CASGIIGETEAFF.

The chain combines TRBV19 with TRBJ1-1; possible D gene TRBD1, 6 bases. Germline lookup yields CDR1 LNHDA and CDR2 SQIVND (reference sequence). The CDR3 contains 13 residues. With 9 bases removed from V and 6 bases from J, the gap between germline ends came to 17 bases. This chain's CDR3 is CASTFRQVAEAFF. CDR3 DNA: TGTGCCAGCACTTTCAGACAGGTAGCTGAAGCTTTCTTT. The variable domain in full, with the rest retrieved from reference TRBV19 and TRBJ1-1, is DGGITQSPKYLFRKEGQNVTLSCEQNLNHDAMYWYRQDPGQGLRLIYYSQIVNDFQKGDIAEGYSVSREKKESFPLTVTSAQKNPTAFYLCASTFRQVAEAFFGQGTRLTVV.

This clone has just one count. The chain recombines TRBV5-8 with TRBJ2-1; D is unresolved. With 0 bases removed from V and 2 bases from J, the gap between germline ends came to 9 bases. CDR1 SGHTS and CDR2 YDEGEE come from the germline V gene. The CDR3 loop spans 15 amino acids. DNA of the CDR3: TGTGCCAGCAGCTTGGGAGGTATGACCTACAATGAGCAGTTCTTC. Translation gives CASSLGGMTYNEQFF.